Below are 26 T cell receptor beta chains sequenced from a single sample in a study of shared clonotypes between healthy human individuals. The table came from immunoSEQ multiplex PCR; TCRdb's copy has only in-frame clones and leaves some out. The sample has a few million clones; under 97% are singletons. The material sequenced was naive CD4+ T cells sorted from blood. Subset of the sample: CD45RA+ positively selected. All receptors derive from a man younger than 35 in good health.

Concerning this clone itself: Other DNA sequences within the sample encode an identical CDR3. V is TRBV28 and J is TRBJ2-7; possibly TRBD1 for D (5 bases). This CDR3 has 13 amino acids. With 7 bases removed from V and 2 bases from J, the gap between germline ends came to 12 bases. Looked up from germline, CDR1 is MDHEN and CDR2 is SYDVKM. Written as DNA, the CDR3 is TGTGCCAGCATCGACAGAGGCACCTACGAGCAGTACTTC. Translated, it gives CASIDRGTYEQYF. The whole variable domain, remainder taken from reference TRBV28 and TRBJ2-7, is DVKVTQSSRYLVKRTGEKVFLECVQDMDHENMFWYRQDPGLGLRLIYFSYDVKMKEKGDIPEGYSVSREKKERFSLILESASTNQTSMYLCASIDRGTYEQYFGPGTRLTVT.

The V and J genes are TRBV28 and TRBJ2-7, with TRBD2 as a possible D gene (6 bases). In germline, CDR1 is MDHEN, CDR2 SYDVKM. This CDR3 comprises 14 residues. V lost 6 bases to trimming and J lost 6 bases, with 18 bases between them. The DNA of the CDR3 is TGTGCCAGCAGCCTACTAGTCGGGGGTGGCGAGCAGTACTTC. Residues: CASSLLVGGGEQYF.

The chain recombines TRBV7-2 with TRBJ2-1, with 9 bases fitting TRBD1. Trimming cost V 4 bases and J 8 bases; bases outside gene matches: 9. The CDR3 has 15 residues. Per germline, CDR1 SGHTA and CDR2 FQGNSA. Written as DNA, the CDR3 is TGTGCCAGCAGCTCCGGTACAGGGGGCAGACATGAGCAGTTCTTC. Translating it yields CASSSGTGGRHEQFF.

V usage is TRBV5-4 and J usage is TRBJ1-1, with 10 bases aligning to TRBD1. Trimming cost V 4 bases and J 5 bases; bases outside gene matches: 8. From germline, CDR1 is SGHNT and CDR2 YYREEE (reference sequence). The CDR3 has 15 residues. In DNA form, the CDR3 reads TGTGCCAGCAGCCGGGTGGGACAGGGGTCGACTGAAGCTTTCTTT. Protein sequence: CASSRVGQGSTEAFF.

CDR3 protein: CASVVLVSRYTF. The CDR3 region has the DNA TGTGCCAGCGTCGTACTTGTCTCTCGCTACACCTTC. V is TRBV2 and J is TRBJ1-2; D is undetermined. The germline V gene encodes CDR1 SNHLY and CDR2 FYNNEI. The CDR3 contains 12 residues. The germline V and J ends were trimmed by 8 bases and 9 bases, with 16 bases remaining between them.

The genes are TRBV5-1 and TRBJ2-5; TRBD1 matches at 8 bases. CDR1 and CDR2 from the germline V gene are SGHRS and YFSETQ. This CDR3 comprises 15 residues. Trimming cost V 3 bases and J 2 bases; bases outside gene matches: 6. The CDR3 nucleotides are TGCGCCAGCAGCTATGGAACAGGGGGGCAAGAGACCCAGTACTTC. Its protein is CASSYGTGGQETQYF.

The V call is TRBV10-3, the J call TRBJ2-7; 8 bases match TRBD1. V lost 11 bases to trimming and J lost 4 bases; unmatched junction nucleotides: 4. The CDR3 extends over 11 amino acids. Germline V lookup: CDR1 ENHRY, CDR2 SYGVKD. The CDR3 reads CASRQGYEQYF. The CDR3 coding sequence is TGTGCCTCAAGACAGGGGTACGAGCAGTACTTC.

This chain joins TRBV15 and TRBJ2-5; the match to TRBD2 covers 14 bases. V shed 3 bases and J 1 base; nucleotides not matched to a gene: 1. The germline V gene has CDR1 LNHNV and CDR2 YYDKDF (reference sequence). The CDR3 length is 16 residues. In nucleotides, the CDR3 is TGTGCCACCAGCAGGGGACTAGCGGGGGCCCAAGAGACCCAGTACTTC. Amino acid sequence: CATSRGLAGAQETQYF.

V is TRBV7-2 and J is TRBJ1-1, with 7 bases that match TRBD1. The CDR3 contains 14 residues. Trimming at V came to 6 bases and at J to 3 bases, leaving 7 bases not matched to a gene. Germline CDR1 is SGHTA and CDR2 is FQGNSA. In DNA form, the CDR3 reads TGTGCCAGCAGAGACAGGGTTGGAGACACTGAAGCTTTCTTT. Its protein is CASRDRVGDTEAFF.

This clone was counted once. The genes are TRBV4-1 and TRBJ2-2; D is unclear. In germline, CDR1 is MGHRA, CDR2 YSYEKL. The length of the CDR3 is 21 residues. Trimming took 1 base from V and 2 from J, leaving 26 bases between them. CDR3 residues: CASSQVGLRAAGTPNTGELFF. The CDR3 DNA is TGCGCCAGCAGCCAAGTAGGCCTCCGGGCGGCAGGAACACCAAACACCGGGGAGCTGTTTTTT.

The chain couples TRBV19 to TRBJ1-6; D gene uncertain. V dropped 3 bases and J dropped 8 bases, with 20 bases sitting between them. The CDR3 contains 17 residues. Looked up from germline, CDR1 is LNHDA and CDR2 is SQIVND (reference sequence). The CDR3 DNA is TGTGCCAGTAGTATTACCTCCACCGGAGGGTGGGATTCACCCCTCCACTTT. This translates into CASSITSTGGWDSPLHF. The full variable domain, completed using reference TRBV19 and TRBJ1-6, is DGGITQSPKYLFRKEGQNVTLSCEQNLNHDAMYWYRQDPGQGLRLIYYSQIVNDFQKGDIAEGYSVSREKKESFPLTVTSAQKNPTAFYLCASSITSTGGWDSPLHFGNGTRLTVT.

About this clone: Within the sample, other DNA sequences also encode this same CDR3. The chain carries TRBV28 and TRBJ1-5; the D is unclear. V was trimmed by 6 bases and J by 0 bases, leaving 9 bases between them. The CDR3 runs to 14 residues. Germline V CDR1 and CDR2: MDHEN, SYDVKM. The DNA of the CDR3 is TGTGCCAGCAGCTTAGGTCGTAGCAATCAGCCCCAGCATTTT. Its protein is CASSLGRSNQPQHF.

The V call is TRBV5-1, the J call TRBJ2-1; 9 positions agree with TRBD2. Unmatched junction bases numbered 5, after V lost 4 bases and J lost 0 bases. From germline, CDR1 is SGHRS and CDR2 YFSETQ. The CDR3 consists of 16 residues. CDR3 amino acids: CASSPDSGSSYNEQFF. As DNA, the CDR3 is TGCGCCAGCAGCCCGGATAGCGGGAGCTCCTACAATGAGCAGTTCTTC.

This chain uses TRBV5-1 with TRBJ1-3, with unresolved D. Trimming stripped 5 bases from V and 0 bases from J, with 12 bases between. Germline V gene sequence: CDR1 SGHRS, CDR2 YFSETQ. This CDR3 comprises 15 residues. CDR3 amino acids: CASSPGYRSGNTIYF. In nucleotides, the CDR3 is TGCGCCAGCAGTCCGGGCTATCGCTCTGGAAACACCATATATTTT.

This chain links TRBV11-2 with TRBJ1-2; 7 bases align to TRBD1. The J segment lost 2 bases and the V segment lost 5 bases, leaving 8 bases of the junction unmatched. The CDR3 has 15 residues. Germline V gives CDR1 SGHAT, CDR2 FQNNGV. CDR3 DNA: TGTGCCAGCAGCGCCTTGACAGGGAAGAACTATGGCTACACCTTC. It specifies CASSALTGKNYGYTF. The whole variable domain, remainder taken from reference TRBV11-2 and TRBJ1-2, is EAGVAQSPRYKIIEKRQSVAFWCNPISGHATLYWYQQILGQGPKLLIQFQNNGVVDDSQLPKDRFSAERLKGVDSTLKIQPAKLEDSAVYLCASSALTGKNYGYTFGSGTRLTVV.

This clone was detected a few times. The gene calls are TRBV18 and TRBJ1-2; D possibly corresponds to TRBD1 (5 bases). The CDR3 loop spans 13 amino acids. Trimming stripped 3 bases from V and 8 bases from J, with 13 bases between. CDR1 and CDR2 from the germline V gene are KGHSH and LQKENI. Here the CDR3 DNA reads TGTGCCAGCTCACCCGACGGGGCCTACGGCTACACCTTC. Amino acid sequence: CASSPDGAYGYTF.

The CDR3 protein is CASSRGGRGNTGELFF. CDR3 in DNA: TGTGCCAGCAGCCGTGGTGGGAGGGGGAACACCGGGGAGCTGTTTTTT. The V call is TRBV5-4, the J call TRBJ2-2; 7 bases line up with TRBD2. The CDR3 spans 16 residues. In germline, CDR1 is SGHNT, CDR2 YYREEE (reference sequence). Germline trimming cut 4 bases from V and 1 base from J; bases unmatched to any gene: 7.

V and J are TRBV10-1 and TRBJ2-1; the match to TRBD2 covers 10 bases. Germline V gene data show CDR1 as WNHNN and CDR2 as SYGVQD (reference sequence). CDR3 length: 14 amino acids. The V segment lost 5 bases and the J segment 9 bases; nucleotides outside the gene matches: 7. The CDR3 sequence: CASSKAGGDAEQFF. CDR3 sequence (DNA): TGCGCCAGCAGTAAAGCGGGAGGGGACGCTGAGCAGTTCTTC.

As regards this clone: Within the sample, other DNA sequences also encode this same CDR3. The chain combines TRBV5-4 with TRBJ2-5; TRBD1 matches at 10 bases. This CDR3 has 16 residues. J gave up 2 bases and V 4 bases, and 8 bases lay outside the gene matches. Germline CDR1 SGHNT, CDR2 YYREEE (reference sequence). The CDR3, as DNA: TGTGCCAGCAGCGACCGGGACAGGGGTTTACAAGAGACCCAGTACTTC. This codes for CASSDRDRGLQETQYF.

The chain employs TRBV11-2 and TRBJ2-2; D is unclear. Germline CDR1 and CDR2: SGHAT and FQNNGV. There are 15 residues in the CDR3. V was cut by 2 bases and J by 6 bases, with 13 bases left in between. DNA of the CDR3: TGTGCCAGCAGCTTATCCGGGTTCGGGCCCGGGGAGCTGTTTTTT. This codes for CASSLSGFGPGELFF.

The chain links TRBV30 to TRBJ2-5; D not resolved. Germline V CDR1 and CDR2: GTSNPN, SVGIG (reference sequence). The CDR3 covers 12 residues. Trimming took 3 bases from V and 4 from J, leaving 9 bases between them. CDR3 in amino acids: CAWSSMVETQYF. CDR3 DNA: TGTGCCTGGAGCTCAATGGTAGAGACCCAGTACTTC. Variable domain in full (rest from reference TRBV30 and TRBJ2-5): SQTIHQWPATLVQPVGSPLSLECTVEGTSNPNLYWYRQAAGRGLQLLFYSVGIGQISSEVPQNLSASRPQDRQFILSSKKLLLSDSGFYLCAWSSMVETQYFGPGTRLLVL.

The genes are TRBV27 and TRBJ2-7; 9 bases agree with TRBD1. The J segment lost 1 base and the V segment lost 6 bases, leaving 7 bases of the junction unmatched. CDR1 is MNHEY, CDR2 SMNVEV, per germline (reference sequence). CDR3 size: 15 residues. CDR3 sequence reads: CASRAKGTGSYEQYF. The CDR3 DNA reads as TGTGCCAGCAGGGCAAAGGGGACAGGGTCCTACGAGCAGTACTTC.

The genes are TRBV2 and TRBJ1-2; D is possibly TRBD1 (6 bases). In germline, CDR1 is SNHLY, CDR2 FYNNEI. The V and J ends lost 3 bases and 14 bases respectively, with 16 bases between them. This CDR3 contains 12 residues. CDR3 sequence: CASSDRDKKNTF. DNA for the CDR3: TGTGCCAGCAGTGACAGGGACAAGAAGAATACCTTC.

This rearrangement joins TRBV29-1 to TRBJ1-2; tentative D call: TRBD1 (5 bases). The CDR3 covers 12 residues. CDR1 SQVTM and CDR2 ANQGSEA come from the germline V gene. V lost 5 bases and J lost 4, with 11 bases in between. In DNA form, the CDR3 reads TGCAGCGTTCCAGGGAGCAGCTATGGCTACACCTTC. It translates to CSVPGSSYGYTF.

The chain is built from TRBV7-2 and TRBJ2-3; 8 bases map to TRBD2. V was clipped by 0 bases and J by 1 base; unmatched bases: 3. Germline V gives CDR1 SGHTA, CDR2 FQGNSA. The CDR3 has 16 residues. The CDR3 nucleotides are TGTGCCAGCAGCTTAGCTAGCGGGATCCGCACAGATACGCAGTATTTT. Translated: CASSLASGIRTDTQYF.

The CDR3 DNA follows: TGTGCCTGGAGTTTATCGGGACAGGGGGGATACGAGCAGTACTTC. It is translated as CAWSLSGQGGYEQYF. The chain uses TRBV30 and TRBJ2-7; 11 positions match TRBD1. The V gene's germline CDR1 is GTSNPN and CDR2 SVGIG (reference sequence). The CDR3 has 15 amino acids. Losses at the gene ends were 2 bases for V and 4 bases for J; bases not matched to a gene: 7.